The 24 T cell receptor beta chains reported below all come from one sample, sequenced in a study of T cell responses to AZD1222 COVID-19 vaccine. Only in-frame clones appear in the TCRdb table, and some are missing; sequencing was by immunoSEQ multiplex PCR. The sample shows about 150,000 clones, roughly 88% of them seen only once. Sequenced here: peripheral blood, sampled on day 0 of AZD1222 vaccination. The receptor set was obtained from an adult in good health.

V gene TRBV6-5 combines with J gene TRBJ2-5; possible D gene TRBD2, 5 bases. The V gene lost 5 bases and the J gene lost 1 base, with 11 bases spanning the gap. Germline V gene sequence: CDR1 MNHEY, CDR2 SVGAGI. The CDR3 contains 14 residues. The CDR3 sequence: CASSRGLVQETQYF. The DNA for the CDR3 is TGTGCCAGCAGTCGCGGACTGGTCCAAGAGACCCAGTACTTC.

This clone was recorded a few times. The chain combines TRBV25-1 with TRBJ2-7, with D unresolved. This CDR3 is 13 amino acids long. Trimming stripped 1 base from V and 6 bases from J, with 10 bases between. CDR1 is MGHDK, CDR2 SYGVNS, per germline. CDR3 DNA sequence: TGTGCCAGCAGTGAATTAGGCCTAACCGAGCAGTACTTC. Its translation is CASSELGLTEQYF.

This clone has only one observation. Here the CDR3 reads CASSLQGDNSPLHF. CDR3 sequence (DNA): TGCGCCAGCAGCTTGCAGGGGGATAATTCACCCCTCCACTTT. The gene calls are TRBV5-1 and TRBJ1-6; TRBD1 agrees at 7 bases. Germline values: CDR1 SGHRS, CDR2 YFSETQ. V gave up 1 base and J gave up 5 bases; unmatched junction bases: 0. The CDR3 is 14 residues long.

The genes are TRBV5-4 and TRBJ2-1; 13 nucleotides agree with TRBD2. Germline V lookup: CDR1 SGHNT, CDR2 YYREEE (reference sequence). The CDR3 contains 17 residues. V was pared by 4 bases and J by 7 bases, with 11 bases of the junction left unmatched. This CDR3 reads CASSPQRTSGSKNEQFF. The DNA of the CDR3 is TGTGCCAGCAGCCCCCAACGGACTAGCGGGAGTAAAAATGAGCAGTTCTTC.

This chain connects TRBV5-8 to TRBJ1-4, with D unclear. CDR3 size: 16 residues. Trimming cost V 4 bases and J 0 bases, with 13 bases left between them. Germline V gives CDR1 SGHTS, CDR2 YDEGEE. CDR3 amino acids: CASSPQWVATNEKLFF. DNA for the CDR3: TGTGCCAGCAGCCCCCAGTGGGTTGCAACTAATGAAAAACTGTTTTTT.

V usage is TRBV11-3 and J usage is TRBJ2-7; D not resolved. This CDR3 comprises 11 residues. Germline V gene data show CDR1 as SGHNT and CDR2 as YENEEA. Trimming shortened V by 2 bases and J by 4 bases, and 3 bases separated the two germline ends. Written as DNA, the CDR3 is TGTGCCAGCAGCTTACTGTACGAGCAGTACTTC. Its protein is CASSLLYEQYF.

This clone was seen once. V is TRBV10-3 and J is TRBJ2-1; 8 bases are shared with TRBD1. Unmatched junction bases numbered 12, after V lost 8 bases and J lost 0 bases. The CDR3 length is 17 residues. Germline CDR1 reads ENHRY; CDR2 reads SYGVKD. CDR3 region: CAIQGQGIGFSYNEQFF. The CDR3, as DNA: TGTGCCATCCAAGGACAGGGCATAGGGTTCTCCTACAATGAGCAGTTCTTC.

This chain connects TRBV20-1 to TRBJ2-3, with TRBD2 identical over 8 bases. Germline V gene data show CDR1 as DFQATT and CDR2 as SNEGSKA (reference sequence). The junction had 5 bases not matched to a gene; V was cut back by 3 bases and J by 0 bases. CDR3 length equals 15 residues. The CDR3 sequence: CSASTSGISTDTQYF. The CDR3 DNA sequence: TGCAGTGCTAGTACTAGCGGAATAAGCACAGATACGCAGTATTTT.

The chain carries TRBV6-2 or TRBV6-3 and TRBJ2-5; D could derive from TRBD1 or TRBD2 (5 bases each). From germline, CDR1 is MNHEY and CDR2 SVGEGT. This CDR3 comprises 14 residues. V was pared by 5 bases and J by 0 bases, with 10 bases between. The CDR3 spells CASSPGTNQETQYF. The CDR3 bases are TGTGCCAGCAGTCCCGGGACCAACCAAGAGACCCAGTACTTC.

V is TRBV6-1 and J is TRBJ2-7; 7 bases match TRBD1. Trimming took 4 bases from V and 2 from J; bases not matched to a gene: 11. The CDR3 sequence is 16 residues long. CDR1 is MNHNS and CDR2 is SASEGT in the germline V gene. Here the CDR3 DNA reads TGTGCCAGCAGTGCAAATGACAGGGTTGTTCCCTACGAGCAGTACTTC. This gives the protein CASSANDRVVPYEQYF.

The chain carries TRBV9 and TRBJ1-1; D may be TRBD1 (6 bases). CDR3 size: 14 residues. The germline V and J ends were trimmed by 6 bases and 3 bases, with 15 bases remaining between them. CDR1 and CDR2 from the germline V gene are SGDLS and YYNGEE. CDR3 in amino acids: CASNSRGGYTEAFF. The CDR3 nucleotides are TGTGCCAGCAACTCAAGGGGGGGTTACACTGAAGCTTTCTTT.

This clone was seen only once. The genes are TRBV7-3 and TRBJ1-2; no clear D gene. CDR3 length: 15 residues. In germline, CDR1 is SGHTA, CDR2 FQGTGA. With 6 bases removed from V and 8 bases from J, the gap between germline ends came to 22 bases. CDR3: CASSQTPGRSQGYTF. The CDR3 nucleotides are TGTGCCAGCAGTCAAACGCCGGGTCGCTCTCAAGGCTACACCTTC.

The V call is TRBV5-1, the J call TRBJ1-4, with TRBD1 matching over 8 bases. This CDR3 is 13 amino acids long. Trimming cost V 3 bases and J 13 bases; bases outside gene matches: 8. The germline CDR1 and CDR2 sequences are SGHRS and YFSETQ. This CDR3 reads CASSSARQGILFF. CDR3 in DNA: TGCGCCAGCAGCTCCGCACGACAGGGGATACTGTTTTTT.

V is TRBV4-3 and J is TRBJ1-4; D is uncertain. Trimming left V 0 bases short and J 2 bases short, with 13 bases between. Germline CDR1 and CDR2: LGHNA and YSLEER. CDR3 length equals 17 residues. The CDR3 DNA reads as TGCGCCAGCAGCCAAGAACGGGGTATCGGGACTAATGAAAAACTGTTTTTT. Its protein is CASSQERGIGTNEKLFF.

The chain carries TRBV7-9 and TRBJ1-2; D is ambiguous. V was clipped by 0 bases and J by 4 bases, with 15 bases between them. In germline, CDR1 is SEHNR, CDR2 FQNEAQ (reference sequence). This CDR3 region has 16 residues. The DNA of the CDR3 is TGTGCCAGCAGCTTAGCATTATCAATCCGGGGCTATGGCTACACCTTC. Amino acid sequence: CASSLALSIRGYGYTF.

This clone was counted only a few times. The rearrangement joins TRBV6-6 to TRBJ1-5; unclear D gene. CDR1 and CDR2 from the germline V gene are MNHNY and SVGAGI (reference sequence). The CDR3 has 13 residues. V shed 7 bases and J shed 2 bases, with 9 bases lying between them. CDR3 sequence: CASISFGNQPQHF. In DNA form, the CDR3 reads TGTGCCAGCATCAGTTTTGGCAATCAGCCCCAGCATTTT.

V usage is TRBV9 and J usage is TRBJ1-1; D possibly corresponds to TRBD1 (6 bases). Trimming left V 4 bases short and J 6 bases short, with 22 bases between. The CDR3 is 16 amino acids. The germline CDR1 and CDR2 sequences are SGDLS and YYNGEE. In nucleotides, the CDR3 is TGTGCCAGCAGCACTGGGGAGGACAGCTGGGGTGCTGAAGCTTTCTTT. Encoded protein: CASSTGEDSWGAEAFF.

This chain joins TRBV28 and TRBJ1-3; D unclear. The CDR3 length is 11 residues. Germline-derived CDR1 and CDR2 are MDHEN and SYDVKM. The V gene lost 5 bases and the J gene lost 5 bases, with 4 bases spanning the gap. CDR3 DNA sequence: TGTGCCAGCAGTCCCCGAAACACCATATATTTT. The encoded protein is CASSPRNTIYF.

The chain recombines TRBV19 with TRBJ1-1; D gene uncertain. Per the germline V gene, CDR1 is LNHDA and CDR2 is SQIVND (reference sequence). Trimming removed 7 bases at V and 5 bases at J, with 17 bases between. CDR3 length: 14 amino acids. DNA for the CDR3: TGTGCCAGTACGTTGAGGTTTATGGGGACTGAAGCTTTCTTT. This translates into CASTLRFMGTEAFF.

J is TRBJ1-2 and V is TRBV9, with TRBD1 as a possible D gene (5 bases). The length of the CDR3 is 15 residues. Germline CDR1 reads SGDLS; CDR2 reads YYNGEE. Trimming took off 4 bases at V and 2 bases at J, with 15 bases between the two ends. The chain's CDR3 is CASSPDSNGNYGYTF. Here the CDR3 DNA reads TGTGCCAGCAGCCCCGACAGTAACGGAAACTATGGCTACACCTTC.

V usage is TRBV29-1 and J usage is TRBJ1-5; possible D gene TRBD1, 6 bases. V was cut by 4 bases and J by 5 bases, with 12 bases left in between. CDR3 length: 13 amino acids. Germline V gene sequence: CDR1 SQVTM, CDR2 ANQGSEA. CDR3 loop: CSVGQAWDQPQHF. In nucleotides, the CDR3 is TGCAGCGTTGGACAGGCGTGGGATCAGCCCCAGCATTTT.

The V call is TRBV30, the J call TRBJ2-5; D might be TRBD2 (6 bases). Germline assignment: CDR1 GTSNPN and CDR2 SVGIG (reference sequence). The CDR3 length is 11 residues. The V and J ends lost 5 bases and 7 bases respectively, with 11 bases between them. CDR3 amino acids: CAWGGGGTQYF. DNA of the CDR3: TGTGCCTGGGGGGGAGGTGGGACCCAGTACTTC.

With respect to this clone: This specimen includes other DNA sequences encoding the same CDR3. V gene TRBV5-4 combines with J gene TRBJ2-7; 8 nucleotides match TRBD1. V trimming: 2 bases; J trimming: 2 bases; junction bases outside the gene matches: 3. From germline, CDR1 is SGHNT and CDR2 YYREEE (reference sequence). The CDR3 is 14 amino acids. This CDR3 reads CASSLGTGAYEQYF. The CDR3 nucleotides are TGTGCCAGCAGCTTAGGGACAGGTGCCTACGAGCAGTACTTC.

The chain is built from TRBV28 and TRBJ2-7; 7 bases align to TRBD2. The CDR3 loop spans 15 amino acids. Trimming at V came to 7 bases and at J to 2 bases, leaving 11 bases not matched to a gene. Germline V gives CDR1 MDHEN, CDR2 SYDVKM. CDR3 DNA: TGTGCCAGCAATTCGGGGAGCGGGGCCACCTACGAGCAGTACTTC. Protein product: CASNSGSGATYEQYF.